These 8 T cell receptor beta chains share one sample of origin, sequenced in a study of blood T cell repertoires in COVID-19. Assay used: immunoSEQ multiplex PCR; TCRdb lists only in-frame clones, some missing. The data show approximately 75,000 clones, about 76% seen once. The specimen sequenced was peripheral blood. All receptors derive from a woman at least 80 years old with active or convalescent COVID-19.

V and J are TRBV7-6 and TRBJ2-1, with D tentatively TRBD2 (5 bases). Germline values: CDR1 SGHVS, CDR2 FNYEAQ. CDR3 size: 15 residues. Trimming took 3 bases from V and 4 from J, leaving 13 bases between them. Here the CDR3 DNA reads TGTGCCAGCAGCTTCAACCCCACGGGGTACAATGAGCAGTTCTTC. This gives the protein CASSFNPTGYNEQFF.

CDR3 sequence reads: CTSSQTNRDSYSPLHF. The CDR3, as DNA: TGCACCAGCAGCCAGACGAACCGGGACTCTTATTCACCCCTCCACTTT. The chain links TRBV1 to TRBJ1-6. TRBV1 is a documented pseudogene. The CDR3 is 16 amino acids.

The chain carries TRBV18 and TRBJ1-1; D unclear. Germline V CDR1 and CDR2: KGHSH, LQKENI. The CDR3 has 15 residues. Trimming removed 1 base at V and 5 bases at J, with 14 bases between. The CDR3 is CASSPLHTEGTEAFF. The CDR3 DNA sequence: TGTGCCAGCTCACCACTACATACAGAAGGAACTGAAGCTTTCTTT.

This clone was counted a few times. The chain couples TRBV7-9 to TRBJ2-3; D possibly corresponds to TRBD2 (7 bases). V was trimmed by 4 bases and J by 1 base, leaving 15 bases between them. Germline values: CDR1 SEHNR, CDR2 FQNEAQ (reference sequence). This CDR3 has 16 amino acids. The CDR3 spells CASSSRRGAGTDTQYF. The CDR3 coding sequence is TGTGCCAGCAGCTCACGCCGGGGGGCTGGCACAGATACGCAGTATTTT.

This clone was picked up one time. The genes are TRBV7-8 and TRBJ1-2; TRBD1 aligns across 8 bases. V lost 5 bases, J lost 7 bases, and 12 bases stayed unmatched. The length of the CDR3 is 15 residues. Germline V gives CDR1 SGHVS, CDR2 FQNEAQ. The CDR3 spells CASSVDLDRAGGYTF. Written as DNA, the CDR3 is TGTGCCAGCAGCGTGGACCTGGACAGGGCAGGTGGCTACACCTTC.

V and J are TRBV4-2 and TRBJ2-5, with 11 bases identical to TRBD2. Germline V gene data show CDR1 as LGHNA and CDR2 as YNFKEQ. The trim removed 1 base at V and 2 bases at J, leaving 3 bases unmatched. CDR3 length: 16 amino acids. For the CDR3, the DNA is TGTGCCAGCAGCCAAGTGACTAGCGGGGATCAAGAGACCCAGTACTTC. The encoded protein is CASSQVTSGDQETQYF.

V is TRBV3-1 (or the pseudogene TRBV3-2) and J is TRBJ2-1; TRBD2 is a possible D gene (5 bases). The germline V gene has CDR1 LGHDT and CDR2 YNNKEL (reference sequence). This CDR3 has 13 residues. V was clipped by 6 bases and J by 6 bases, with 12 bases between them. CDR3 sequence: CASRETNINEQFF. The CDR3 bases are TGTGCCAGCAGGGAGACTAATATCAATGAGCAGTTCTTC.

The rearrangement links TRBV3-1 (or the pseudogene TRBV3-2) to TRBJ1-4, with D maybe TRBD1 (5 bases). Germline-derived CDR1 and CDR2 are LGHDT and YNNKEL (reference sequence). Trimming took off 1 base at V and 7 bases at J, with 13 bases between the two ends. This CDR3 comprises 15 residues. This CDR3 is CASSQVPGPLEKLFF. Here the CDR3 DNA reads TGTGCCAGCAGCCAAGTGCCAGGGCCTCTTGAAAAACTGTTTTTT.